Listed here are 27 T cell receptor beta chains from one sample, sequenced in a study of beta chain features in type 1 diabetes. As every portion of the isolated RNA was reverse transcribed, the sequencing read expressed TCRB transcripts. The repertoire was sequenced with immunoSEQ multiplex PCR; TCRdb's copy has only in-frame clones and lacks some. The sample lists roughly 350,000 clones, approximately 11% seen once, with 0.015% to 0.02% in the top ten. The sample consisted of naive CD4+ T cells from blood. The source is a woman between 25 and 40 years old in good health.

V is TRBV7-2 and J is TRBJ1-4, with unresolved D. CDR1 is SGHTA, CDR2 FQGNSA, per germline. CDR3 length: 12 residues. V was pared by 5 bases and J by 10 bases, with 11 bases between. The CDR3 reads CASSLPPGKLFF. CDR3 DNA sequence: TGTGCCAGCAGCCTCCCCCCGGGAAAACTGTTTTTT.

This clone was counted only a few times. V usage is TRBV9 and J usage is TRBJ2-5, with 8 bases lining up with TRBD1. The CDR3 covers 17 residues. Germline V gene lookup returns CDR1 SGDLS and CDR2 YYNGEE. V trimming: 0 bases; J trimming: 3 bases; junction bases outside the gene matches: 10. The CDR3 region is CASSVEGSGQGEETQYF. For the CDR3, the DNA is TGTGCCAGCAGCGTAGAAGGCTCCGGACAGGGAGAAGAGACCCAGTACTTC. Looking up the rest from reference TRBV9 and TRBJ2-5 gives the full variable domain: DSGVTQTPKHLITATGQRVTLRCSPRSGDLSVYWYQQSLDQGLQFLIQYYNGEERAKGNILERFSAQQFPDLHSELNLSSLELGDSALYFCASSVEGSGQGEETQYFGPGTRLLVL.

The J gene is TRBJ1-1, the V gene TRBV11-2; weak D call: TRBD1 (6 bases). The CDR3 sequence is 14 residues long. Trimming shortened V by 5 bases and J by 4 bases, and 14 bases separated the two germline ends. Germline assignment: CDR1 SGHAT and CDR2 FQNNGV. The CDR3 DNA sequence: TGTGCCAGCAGCACACAGGGAGTGGGCACTGAAGCTTTCTTT. Translated, it gives CASSTQGVGTEAFF. Variable domain in full (rest from reference TRBV11-2 and TRBJ1-1): EAGVAQSPRYKIIEKRQSVAFWCNPISGHATLYWYQQILGQGPKLLIQFQNNGVVDDSQLPKDRFSAERLKGVDSTLKIQPAKLEDSAVYLCASSTQGVGTEAFFGQGTRLTVV.

The chain joins TRBV10-3 to TRBJ1-1; 7 bases line up with TRBD1. V dropped 3 bases and J dropped 8; count of bases not matched to a gene: 6. The CDR3 loop spans 13 amino acids. CDR1 ENHRY and CDR2 SYGVKD come from the germline V gene. CDR3 DNA: TGTGCCATCAGTGATAGGACAGGCCGCGAAGCTTTCTTT. Encoded protein: CAISDRTGREAFF.

The chain couples TRBV29-1 to TRBJ1-2; tentatively, D is TRBD1 (5 bases). CDR1 and CDR2 (germline): SQVTM, ANQGSEA. Trimming removed 3 bases from V and 3 bases from J, with 11 bases in between. The CDR3 runs 13 residues. The CDR3 here is CSVDAGLDYGYTF. The CDR3 region has the DNA TGCAGCGTTGACGCAGGGCTGGACTATGGCTACACCTTC.

This chain uses TRBV18 with TRBJ1-1; TRBD1 aligns across 7 bases. Germline CDR1 and CDR2: KGHSH and LQKENI. CDR3 length: 15 residues. V trimming: 6 bases; J trimming: 1 base; junction bases outside the gene matches: 8. CDR3 amino acids: CASSGTAIKNTEAFF. CDR3 DNA: TGTGCCAGCTCCGGGACAGCCATAAAGAACACTGAAGCTTTCTTT.

Note on this clone: The sample carries other DNA sequences with the same CDR3. The V call is TRBV7-2, the J call TRBJ1-1; D remains ambiguous. V was pared by 3 bases and J by 1 base, with 6 bases between. Germline V gives CDR1 SGHTA, CDR2 FQGNSA. The CDR3 runs 13 residues. CDR3 loop: CASSFAGNTEAFF. The CDR3 bases are TGTGCCAGCAGCTTTGCAGGGAACACTGAAGCTTTCTTT. The entire variable domain, with the rest obtained from reference TRBV7-2 and TRBJ1-1, is as follows: GAGVSQSPSNKVTEKGKDVELRCDPISGHTALYWYRQSLGQGLEFLIYFQGNSAPDKSGLPSDRFSAERTGGSVSTLTIQRTQQEDSAVYLCASSFAGNTEAFFGQGTRLTVV.

V usage is TRBV14 and J usage is TRBJ2-7; 9 nucleotides align to TRBD1. CDR1 is SGHDN and CDR2 is FVKESK in the germline V gene. This CDR3 has 14 residues. V lost 9 bases, J lost 0 bases, and 6 bases stayed unmatched. DNA of the CDR3: TGTGCCAGGGACAGGGGTCACCGCTCCTACGAGCAGTACTTC. Its protein product is CARDRGHRSYEQYF.

The CDR3 bases are TGCAGTGCTAGATCTAGCGCTGAAGCTTTCTTT. It translates to CSARSSAEAFF. The V call is TRBV20-1, the J call TRBJ1-1, with D hard to call. Trimming took 2 bases from V and 6 from J, leaving 7 bases between them. Germline V gene lookup returns CDR1 DFQATT and CDR2 SNEGSKA (reference sequence). The length of the CDR3 is 11 residues.

In this sample, this clone turned up a few times. V gene TRBV10-3 combines with J gene TRBJ2-7, with TRBD2 matching 10 bases. Germline values: CDR1 ENHRY, CDR2 SYGVKD. J was trimmed by 4 bases and V by 6 bases; bases with no gene match: 3. The CDR3 has 13 amino acids. CDR3 nucleotides: TGTGCCATCAGGGCTAGCGGGAGTTACGAGCAGTACTTC. It codes for CAIRASGSYEQYF.

This sequence joins TRBV7-3 and TRBJ2-3, with D possibly matching TRBD2 (6 bases). Germline CDR1 is SGHTA and CDR2 is FQGTGA. The CDR3 sequence is 14 residues long. Trimming removed 8 bases at V and 1 base at J, with 13 bases between. The CDR3 sequence is CASVGGGGTDTQYF. Here the CDR3 DNA reads TGTGCCAGCGTCGGGGGAGGCGGCACAGATACGCAGTATTTT.

The V and J genes are TRBV28 and TRBJ2-3; TRBD2 might be the D (6 bases). The CDR3 is made up of 19 amino acids. Germline V gene lookup returns CDR1 MDHEN and CDR2 SYDVKM. V was trimmed by 2 bases and J by 0 bases, leaving 21 bases between them. The CDR3 DNA is TGTGCCAGCAGTTTAACTCTTAAATTTTGGGAGGAAAGCACAGATACGCAGTATTTT. Translated, it gives CASSLTLKFWEESTDTQYF.

This CDR3 reads CASSYQRDPEETQYF. The CDR3 coding sequence is TGCGCCAGCAGCTACCAGCGGGACCCAGAAGAGACCCAGTACTTC. The V gene is TRBV5-1, the J gene TRBJ2-5, with 7 positions matching TRBD2. The CDR3 runs to 15 residues. Germline CDR1 SGHRS, CDR2 YFSETQ. With V trimmed by 3 bases and J by 3 bases, 8 bases remained unmatched.

The rearrangement joins TRBV6-1 to TRBJ2-7; 10 nucleotides agree with TRBD2. The CDR3 covers 16 residues. With 1 base clipped from V and 6 bases from J, the junction kept 9 bases outside the gene matches. CDR1 and CDR2 from the germline V gene are MNHNS and SASEGT. This CDR3 reads CASSEGVGAGGGEQYF. Written as DNA, the CDR3 is TGTGCCAGCAGTGAAGGGGTTGGAGCGGGAGGGGGCGAGCAGTACTTC.

The chain recombines TRBV10-3 with TRBJ2-7; TRBD2 matches at 13 bases. The trim removed 7 bases at V and 3 bases at J, leaving 6 bases unmatched. Germline assignment: CDR1 ENHRY and CDR2 SYGVKD. The CDR3 runs to 15 residues. In DNA form, the CDR3 reads TGTGCCATCAAGCCCGGGACTAGCGGGATCTACGAGCAGTACTTC. Translation gives CAIKPGTSGIYEQYF.

The CDR3 reads CASSPLGQGTHNEQFF. The DNA for the CDR3 is TGTGCCAGCAGCCCTTTAGGACAGGGGACCCACAATGAGCAGTTCTTC. This chain links TRBV7-9 with TRBJ2-1, with TRBD1 matching 9 bases. V lost 5 bases and J lost 5; bases outside the gene matches: 10. Germline lookup yields CDR1 SEHNR and CDR2 FQNEAQ (reference sequence). The CDR3 extends over 16 amino acids. Looking up the rest from reference TRBV7-9 and TRBJ2-1 gives the full variable domain: DTGVSQNPRHKITKRGQNVTFRCDPISEHNRLYWYRQTLGQGPEFLTYFQNEAQLEKSRLLSDRFSAERPKGSFSTLEIQRTEQGDSAMYLCASSPLGQGTHNEQFFGPGTRLTVL.

In this sample, this clone turned up a few times. The V and J genes are TRBV18 and TRBJ2-1, with 13 bases aligning to TRBD2. The CDR3 is made up of 17 amino acids. J lost 3 bases, V lost 0 bases, and 2 bases had no gene match. Germline V CDR1 and CDR2: KGHSH, LQKENI. This chain's CDR3 is CASSPPGLAGFYNEQFF. CDR3 in DNA: TGTGCCAGCTCACCACCGGGACTAGCGGGGTTCTACAATGAGCAGTTCTTC.

The J gene is TRBJ2-3, the V gene TRBV18; 9 bases are shared with TRBD1. Germline V gives CDR1 KGHSH, CDR2 LQKENI. This CDR3 has 14 residues. V gave up 3 bases and J gave up 6 bases; unmatched junction bases: 4. The CDR3 DNA reads TGTGCCAGCTCACCCCGGGACAGGGACGATACGCAGTATTTT. It encodes CASSPRDRDDTQYF.

The chain combines TRBV7-2 with TRBJ2-1; TRBD2 matches at 12 bases. CDR3 size: 15 residues. J was trimmed by 5 bases and V by 4 bases; bases with no gene match: 3. Germline V gene lookup returns CDR1 SGHTA and CDR2 FQGNSA. The CDR3 is CASSSGLAGNNEQFF. In DNA, the CDR3 is TGTGCCAGCAGCTCCGGACTAGCGGGAAACAATGAGCAGTTCTTC.

This clone occurred many times. J is TRBJ2-6 and V is TRBV23-1; D is uncertain. TRBV23-1 is flagged as an ORF with uncertain function. The CDR3 has 15 residues. Trimming took off 3 bases at V and 0 bases at J, with 6 bases between the two ends. CDR3 DNA: TGCGCCAGCAGTCACCGCGTCTCTGGGGCCAACGTCCTGACTTTC. As protein: CASSHRVSGANVLTF.

There are a few counts of this clone. J is TRBJ1-1 and V is TRBV29-1; D is unclear. Trimming removed 7 bases at V and 1 base at J, with 13 bases between. The CDR3 contains 13 residues. CDR1 and CDR2 (germline): SQVTM, ANQGSEA. The CDR3 DNA reads as TGCAGCGGAGGGCAGCCGTCGAACACTGAAGCTTTCTTT. It encodes CSGGQPSNTEAFF.

V and J are TRBV18 and TRBJ2-1; a weak D match, TRBD2 (5 bases). The CDR3 sequence is 16 residues long. Per the germline V gene, CDR1 is KGHSH and CDR2 is LQKENI. Trimming took off 2 bases at V and 2 bases at J, with 13 bases between the two ends. DNA for the CDR3: TGTGCCAGCTCACCAATTTGGAGCGGAGCCTACAATGAGCAGTTCTTC. Translated, it gives CASSPIWSGAYNEQFF.

This chain links TRBV28 with TRBJ1-1; D remains ambiguous. V lost 3 bases and J 9 bases, leaving 8 bases between the germline ends. Germline lookup yields CDR1 MDHEN and CDR2 SYDVKM. This CDR3 comprises 11 residues. In DNA, the CDR3 is TGTGCCAGCAGTTTTGAGGGCAAAGCTTTCTTT. Translation gives CASSFEGKAFF.

This clone has just a few counts. The chain joins TRBV7-9 to TRBJ2-3; 12 bases match TRBD2. Germline CDR1 SEHNR, CDR2 FQNEAQ (reference sequence). V trimming: 0 bases; J trimming: 0 bases; junction bases outside the gene matches: 4. There are 18 residues in the CDR3. CDR3 DNA sequence: TGTGCCAGCAGCTTAGCCTGGACTAGCGGGACTAGCACAGATACGCAGTATTTT. As protein: CASSLAWTSGTSTDTQYF.

This clone was found a few times. J is TRBJ2-5 and V is TRBV18; 7 bases are a match to TRBD1. The V gene's germline CDR1 is KGHSH and CDR2 LQKENI. The J segment lost 6 bases and the V segment lost 6 bases, leaving 13 bases of the junction unmatched. CDR3 length: 15 residues. The CDR3 sequence is CASSPGQPRGKTQYF. As DNA, the CDR3 is TGTGCCAGCTCCCCGGGACAGCCCCGAGGAAAGACCCAGTACTTC. Full variable domain (remainder filled in from reference TRBV18 and TRBJ2-5): NAGVMQNPRHLVRRRGQEARLRCSPMKGHSHVYWYRQLPEEGLKFMVYLQKENIIDESGMPKERFSAEFPKEGPSILRIQQVVRGDSAAYFCASSPGQPRGKTQYFGPGTRLLVL.

This chain uses TRBV28 with TRBJ1-1; a weak D match, TRBD1 (6 bases). V gave up 7 bases and J gave up 4 bases, with 13 bases separating them. Germline values: CDR1 MDHEN, CDR2 SYDVKM. This CDR3 contains 13 residues. The CDR3 DNA follows: TGTGCCAGCAAAAGGACAGTCATCACTGAAGCTTTCTTT. It encodes CASKRTVITEAFF.

In this sample, this clone turned up a few times. The chain couples TRBV25-1 to TRBJ1-2, with 7 bases matching TRBD1. The germline gives CDR1 MGHDK, CDR2 SYGVNS. V was pared by 3 bases and J by 7 bases, with 11 bases of the junction left unmatched. The CDR3 contains 15 residues. The CDR3 sequence is CASSDPGQDTGGYTF. CDR3 in DNA: TGTGCCAGCAGTGACCCCGGACAGGACACGGGTGGCTACACCTTC.